This T cell receptor (beta chain) stems from a study of blood T cell repertoires in COVID-19. As for the study in general: Whether acute or convalescent, the COVID-19 samples came from the United States, Italy and Spain.

The CDR3 is 12 amino acids. V was pared by 2 bases and J by 5 bases, with 10 bases between. Germline V CDR1 and CDR2: SQVTM, ANQGSEA. The protocol was immunoSEQ multiplex PCR, while the TCRdb copy is restricted to in-frame clones and leaves out a portion. The data contain around 150,000 clones, approximately 86% of them singletons. The clonotype originates from a man between 60 and 75 years old with acute or convalescent COVID-19. The chain couples TRBV29-1 to TRBJ2-7; D is uncertain. Sequencing was carried out using peripheral blood. The DNA for the CDR3 is TGCAGCGTTGAACTTTTTTCCCACGAGCAGTACTTC. Its protein is CSVELFSHEQYF.